Listed below are T cell receptor beta chains from one sample, sequenced in a study of shared clonotypes between healthy human individuals. Produced via immunoSEQ multiplex PCR; TCRdb's table is partial and in-frame only. The table has 550,000 to 800,000 clones, 80% to 95% seen once. The sample consisted of memory CD8+ T cells from PBMCs. All receptors come from a man younger than 30 in good health. Some clones in this sample may be carry-over from other donors' samples. The CDR3 runs from the conserved cysteine through the conserved F or W. The order of the fields is clone size, V gene, J gene, D gene, CDR3 protein, CDR3 DNA. The D gene is left open where the match is weak. The size of a clone is reported for some rows only, either as once, few or many, or as a class for expanded clones.

>NA|TRBV7-2|TRBJ1-1|TRBD1
CASSSYMHRGTEAFF
TGTGCCAGCAGCTCATACATGCACAGGGGAACTGAAGCTTTCTTT
>NA|TRBV27|TRBJ2-2|TRBD2
CASSSRTSGRNTGELFF
TGTGCCAGCAGTTCCCGGACTAGCGGGAGAAACACCGGGGAGCTGTTTTTT
>NA|TRBV28|TRBJ1-5|TRBD1
CASRQWDRANQPQHF
TGTGCCAGCAGACAGTGGGACAGGGCGAATCAGCCCCAGCATTTT
>NA|TRBV7-9|TRBJ1-2|NA
CASSPRDLIMGGYTF
TGTGCCAGCAGCCCTCGGGACCTGATTATGGGGGGCTACACCTTC
>NA|TRBV9|TRBJ2-3|TRBD1
CASSPDRGQIDTQYF
TGTGCCAGCAGCCCGGACAGGGGGCAAATAGATACGCAGTATTTT
>NA|TRBV4-1|TRBJ2-7|NA
CASSQGRQGREREQYF
TGCGCCAGCAGCCAAGGTCGACAGGGGCGGGAGAGGGAGCAGTACTTC
>NA|TRBV28|TRBJ2-5|NA
CASSSRFWTVQQETQYF
TGTGCCAGCAGCAGTAGGTTTTGGACAGTCCAACAAGAGACCCAGTACTTC
>NA|TRBV19|TRBJ2-7|NA
CASSIFEGPYEQYF
TGTGCCAGTAGTATATTCGAGGGGCCTTACGAGCAGTACTTC
>once|TRBV7-9|TRBJ2-7|NA
CASSSPVQGPYEQYF
TGTGCCAGCAGCTCCCCGGTCCAGGGTCCCTACGAGCAGTACTTC
>few|TRBV18|TRBJ2-7|NA
CASSLMGGYEQYF
TGTGCCAGCTCATTGATGGGAGGCTACGAGCAGTACTTC
>NA|TRBV5-6|TRBJ1-1|NA
CASSTGRTNTEAFF
TGTGCCAGCAGCACGGGACGGACGAACACTGAAGCTTTCTTT